This is a list of T cell receptor beta chains from one sample in a study of T cells in Graves' hyperthyroidism and ophthalmopathy. MiXCR, run by TCRdb on the multiplex PCR reads, gives a single entry per CDR3 protein. Of roughly 700,000 distinct CDR3 sequences listed, around a third are singletons. The sequencing sample was made of blood. Every receptor here comes from a middle-aged woman with Graves' hyperthyroidism. Each CDR3 is given with its conserved first and last residue. The D gene is left open where the match is weak. The listing skips clone size in some rows; elsewhere it reads once, few, many or a size class.

-	TRBV2	15	-	TRBJ2-2	TGTGCCAGCAGGACAAGCCTGATCAATGCCGGGGAGCTGTTTTTT	CASRTSLINAGELFF
many	TRBV10-1	15	-	TRBJ1-3	TGCGCCAGCAGTTTCGGACAGATCTCTGGAAACACCATATATTTT	CASSFGQISGNTIYF
few	TRBV6-5	16	-	TRBJ1-1	TGTGCCAGCACCTTTCGACCTGGAAGGTATAACACTGAAGCTTTCTTT	CASTFRPGRYNTEAFF
-	TRBV29-1	13	-	TRBJ1-1	TGCAGTCGGGGGGGGGAGGCGAACGCTGAAGCTTTCTTT	CSRGGEANAEAFF
few	TRBV11-3	19	TRBD2	TRBJ2-2	TGTGCCAGCAGCGCGCGGTTCCCCGGACTAGCGATGAACACCGGGGAGCTGTTTTTT	CASSARFPGLAMNTGELFF
-	TRBV29-1	14	-	TRBJ1-3	TGCAGCGTAAGCGGCAGAAGCTCTGGAAACACCATATATTTT	CSVSGRSSGNTIYF
-	TRBV28	14	-	TRBJ1-2	TGTGCCAGCAGTTTCTCACAGGGAGGCTATGGCTACACCTTC	CASSFSQGGYGYTF
-	TRBV7-9	14	-	TRBJ1-1	TGTGCCAGCAGCTTGCCCCCAGGGGCCACTGAAGCTTTCTTT	CASSLPPGATEAFF
-	TRBV20-1	14	-	TRBJ2-7	TGCAGTGCTAGAGATAAACAGGGTTCTAACGAGCAGTACTTC	CSARDKQGSNEQYF
-	TRBV10-2	13	-	TRBJ1-1	TGCGCCAGCATGAAGTTGGGCCTCACTGAAGCTTTCTTT	CASMKLGLTEAFF
many	TRBV10-3	13	TRBD1	TRBJ1-1	TGTGCCATCAGGGGACAGGCGATCACTGAAGCTTTCTTT	CAIRGQAITEAFF
few	TRBV7-9	13	-	TRBJ2-7	TGTGCCAGCAGCTTGGTCGGACAGCACGAGCAGTACTTC	CASSLVGQHEQYF
-	TRBV7-9	16	TRBD1	TRBJ2-5	TGTGCCACCGTGACAGGGGTCTGGACAGAACAAGAGACCCAGTACTTC	CATVTGVWTEQETQYF
many	TRBV29-1	14	-	TRBJ1-1	TGCAGCGTTAAAGCAGGCGACGGGAACACTGAAGCTTTCTTT	CSVKAGDGNTEAFF
-	TRBV2	13	-	TRBJ1-4	TGTGCCAGCAGTGAGGGGTTAAGAGGAAAACTGTTTTTT	CASSEGLRGKLFF
-	TRBV7-9	16	TRBD1	TRBJ2-5	TGCGCCAGCAGCCAAGAGAGTTCCAGGGGGAAAGAGACCCAGTACTTC	CASSQESSRGKETQYF
-	TRBV2	15	TRBD1	TRBJ2-5	TGTGCCAGCAGGTGGACAGGGGGGTACCAAGAGACCCAGTACTTC	CASRWTGGYQETQYF
-	TRBV24-1	14	TRBD1	TRBJ2-2	TGTGCCACCAGTGAGACAGGGGGCGCCGGGGAGCTGTTTTTT	CATSETGGAGELFF
-	TRBV2	17	TRBD1	TRBJ1-6	TGTGCCAGCAGGGACTACCGGGACAGGGGGCAAAATTCACCCCTCCACTTT	CASRDYRDRGQNSPLHF
-	TRBV7-8	16	-	TRBJ2-2	TGTGCCAGCAGCTTAGAGGTCGCAGGGGCTGGCGGGGAGCTGTCTTTT	CASSLEVAGAGGELSF
few	TRBV30	13	TRBD1	TRBJ2-5	TGTGCCACCCAACAGGGGATGCAAGAGACCCAGTACTTC	CATQQGMQETQYF
-	TRBV11-2	13	-	TRBJ1-5	TGTGCCAGCAGCATTTCTAGCGGGAGCTACGAGCATTTT	CASSISSGSYEHF
many	TRBV4-1	14	-	TRBJ2-5	TGCGCCAGCAGCCAAGATCGGGGTTGGGAGACCCAGTACTTC	CASSQDRGWETQYF
-	TRBV19	15	TRBD1	TRBJ2-6	TGTGCCAGTAGTGGACAGGGGGCGCAAGCCAACGTCCTGACTTTC	CASSGQGAQANVLTF
many	TRBV20-1	15	TRBD1	TRBJ1-6	TGCAGTGCTAGAGATTTACTTACAGGGGATCGACCCCTCCACTTT	CSARDLLTGDRPLHF
-	TRBV5-1	13	-	TRBJ1-1	TGCGCCAGCAGCTTTCGTAAATACACTGAAGCTTTCTTT	CASSFRKYTEAFF
-	TRBV11-2	16	-	TRBJ2-3	TGTGCCATATCCAGGGTATTGAGGCACGGCACAGATACGCAGTATTTT	CAISRVLRHGTDTQYF
many	TRBV2	15	-	TRBJ1-5	TGTGCCAGCAGTCTGACACCTGATAGCAATCAGCCCCAGCATTTT	CASSLTPDSNQPQHF
few	TRBV20-1	12	-	TRBJ1-2	TGCAGTGCTAGAGTTCCTCCGGGGACGGGCTTCTTC	CSARVPPGTGFF
-	TRBV7-4	16	-	TRBJ2-7	TGCGCCAGCAGCCAGGAAAACAGGGCAGGGGCCTACGAGCAGTACTTC	CASSQENRAGAYEQYF
-	TRBV2	15	-	TRBJ2-7	TGTGCCAGCAGCCAAACAGCAGCCAGCTCCTACGAGCAGTACTTC	CASSQTAASSYEQYF
few	TRBV10-3	17	-	TRBJ1-6	TGTGCCAGCAGTTACTCGTACCCCGACGACGGAAATTCACCCCTCCACTTT	CASSYSYPDDGNSPLHF
-	TRBV20-1	12	TRBD2	TRBJ2-7	TGCAGTGCTAGGCCGGCGGGGGACGAGCAGTACTTC	CSARPAGDEQYF
-	TRBV24-1	14	TRBD1	TRBJ2-5	TGTGCCAGCAGTTGGGCAGGGGGAGAAGAGACCCAGTACTTC	CASSWAGGEETQYF
many	TRBV7-2	16	TRBD1	TRBJ1-1	TGTGCCAGCAGCACCTGGGACAGGCTCTCGAACACTGAAGCTTTCTTT	CASSTWDRLSNTEAFF
few	TRBV25-1	10	-	TRBJ1-6	TGTGCCAGCAGTGATTCACCCCTCCACTTT	CASSDSPLHF
-	TRBV7-9	16	-	TRBJ2-7	TGTGCCAGCAGCCTAACTACCGGGACGGTACCCTACGAGCAGTACTTC	CASSLTTGTVPYEQYF
many	TRBV9	13	-	TRBJ1-1	TGTGCCAGCAGCGTATTAAGGGGGTCTGAAGCTTTCTTT	CASSVLRGSEAFF
-	TRBV24-1	14	-	TRBJ2-7	TGTGCCACCAGTGACCCACAGGGACTTCACGAGCAGTACTTC	CATSDPQGLHEQYF
many	TRBV10-3	17	TRBD1	TRBJ2-2	TGTGCCATCAGCCCGGACAGGGGACCTACGAACACCGGGGAGCTGTTTTTT	CAISPDRGPTNTGELFF
-	TRBV7-9	14	-	TRBJ2-3	TGTGCCAGCAGCTTAGCGCTGAGGACAGATACGCAGTATTTT	CASSLALRTDTQYF
once	TRBV24-1	16	-	TRBJ2-7	TGTGCCAGCAGTTTATCCCTTTCTAGCAGCTCCTACGAGCAGTACTTC	CASSLSLSSSSYEQYF
-	TRBV29-1	16	TRBD2	TRBJ2-7	TGCAGCGTTGAAAATGCCGGGACTAGAGGGACCTACGAGCAGTACTTC	CSVENAGTRGTYEQYF
-	TRBV24-1	15	-	TRBJ1-2	TGTGCCACCAGTGATTCCAGCGGGAGCGATTATGGCTACACCTTC	CATSDSSGSDYGYTF
few	TRBV2	13	-	TRBJ2-7	TGTGCCAGCAGTCGGGACTGGCGTTACGAGCAGTACTTC	CASSRDWRYEQYF
many	TRBV2	16	-	TRBJ1-5	TGTGCCAGCAGAATGCAGACAGCCTGGGGGAATCAGCCCCAGCATTTT	CASRMQTAWGNQPQHF